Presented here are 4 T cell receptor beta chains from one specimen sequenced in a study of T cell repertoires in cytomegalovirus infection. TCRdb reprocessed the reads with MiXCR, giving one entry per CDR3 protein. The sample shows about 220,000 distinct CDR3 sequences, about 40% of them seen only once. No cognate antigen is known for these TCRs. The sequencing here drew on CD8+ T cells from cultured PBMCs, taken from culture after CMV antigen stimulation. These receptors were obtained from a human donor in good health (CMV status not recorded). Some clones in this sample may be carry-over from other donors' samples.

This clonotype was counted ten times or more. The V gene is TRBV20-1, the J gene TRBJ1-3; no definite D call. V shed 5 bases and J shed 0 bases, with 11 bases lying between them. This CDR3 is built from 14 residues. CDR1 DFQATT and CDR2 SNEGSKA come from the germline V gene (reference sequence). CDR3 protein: CSAATPTSGNTIYF. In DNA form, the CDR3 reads TGCAGTGCTGCCACACCGACCTCTGGAAACACCATATATTTT.

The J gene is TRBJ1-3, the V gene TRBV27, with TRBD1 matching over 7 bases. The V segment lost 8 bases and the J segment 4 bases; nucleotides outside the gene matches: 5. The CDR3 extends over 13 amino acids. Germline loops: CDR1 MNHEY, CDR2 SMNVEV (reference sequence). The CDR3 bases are TGTGCCAGCGCGGACAGGCTGGGAAACACCATATATTTT. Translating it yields CASADRLGNTIYF.

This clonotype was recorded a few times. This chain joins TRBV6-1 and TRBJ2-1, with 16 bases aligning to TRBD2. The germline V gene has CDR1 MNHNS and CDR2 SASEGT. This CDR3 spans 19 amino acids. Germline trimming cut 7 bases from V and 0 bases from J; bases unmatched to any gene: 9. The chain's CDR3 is CASKSPGLAGGSSYNEQFF. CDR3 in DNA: TGTGCCAGCAAAAGTCCGGGACTAGCGGGAGGGAGCTCCTACAATGAGCAGTTCTTC.

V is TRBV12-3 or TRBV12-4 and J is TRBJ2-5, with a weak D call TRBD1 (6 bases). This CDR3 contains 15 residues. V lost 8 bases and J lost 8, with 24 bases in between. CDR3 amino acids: CASSLLGEQGYTQYF. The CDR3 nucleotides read TGTGCCAGCTCTTTATTGGGGGAGCAGGGGTACACCCAGTACTTC.